The 21 T cell receptor beta chains listed next were all sequenced from one sample in a study of blood T cells in healthy people across ages. Then a second PCR, running about 6 to 11 cycles, was carried out with a sample-barcoded 5' primer and a J-beta primer mix. TCRdb re-derived calls from the 5' RACE reads in MiXCR, one entry per CDR3 protein. Among 800,000 to 1,300,000 distinct CDR3 sequences, under 30% were seen once, and the ten largest hold around 0.75%. These same records also appear under a second study, on T cells of mothers and their children.

The sample consisted of blood. The receptors derive from a girl aged 2 to 9 in good health.

On this clonotype: A junction boundary mismatches the germline segment, possibly from a read error. CDR3 nucleotides: TGTGCCAGCAGTGATCGGTTTTCTCTCGACCGGGACTTC. It is translated as CASSDRFSLDRDF. The chain is built from TRBV6-1 and TRBJ2-7; unclear D gene. CDR3 length: 13 amino acids. Germline assignment: CDR1 MNHNS and CDR2 SASEGT.

J is TRBJ2-1 and V is TRBV6-1; the match to TRBD1 covers 9 bases. The germline gives CDR1 MNHNS, CDR2 SASEGT. Trimming took 6 bases from V and 5 from J; bases not matched to a gene: 8. CDR3 length: 15 amino acids. The CDR3 region is CASSETRDRDNEQFF. CDR3 nucleotides: TGTGCCAGCAGCGAAACCCGGGACAGGGACAATGAGCAGTTCTTC.

The CDR3 reads CASSGTGQGAFSPLHF. The CDR3 DNA follows: TGTGCCAGCAGTGGGACCGGACAGGGGGCTTTTTCACCCCTCCACTTT. The chain combines TRBV12-3 or TRBV12-4 with TRBJ1-6; TRBD1 matches at 11 bases. This CDR3 comprises 16 residues. J was trimmed by 9 bases and V by 5 bases; bases with no gene match: 9.

This clonotype was counted only a few times. This chain links TRBV27 with TRBJ2-7, with a possible D match to TRBD2 (6 bases). Deletions cut 3 bases from V and 2 bases from J, with 11 bases between. The length of the CDR3 is 14 residues. Germline-derived CDR1 and CDR2 are MNHEY and SMNVEV (reference sequence). The CDR3 protein is CASSFWAGTYEQYF. The DNA of the CDR3 is TGTGCCAGCAGTTTCTGGGCGGGAACCTACGAGCAGTACTTC.

In this sample, this clonotype turned up a few times. V gene TRBV27 combines with J gene TRBJ2-7; 9 bases map to TRBD1. J gave up 7 bases and V 8 bases, and 9 bases lay outside the gene matches. CDR3 length: 13 amino acids. Per the germline V gene, CDR1 is MNHEY and CDR2 is SMNVEV (reference sequence). The CDR3 nucleotides are TGTGCCAGCGGCGGACAGGGGACCAGGGAGCAGTACTTC. Translating gives CASGGQGTREQYF.

This clonotype was counted many times. The chain couples TRBV9 to TRBJ2-7, with 9 bases matching TRBD2. Germline CDR1 SGDLS, CDR2 YYNGEE. The CDR3 totals 15 residues. V shed 0 bases, J shed 0 bases, and the junction held 1 base outside the gene matches. The CDR3 DNA reads as TGTGCCAGCAGCGTAGGTAGCGGGGGCTCCTACGAGCAGTACTTC. Protein: CASSVGSGGSYEQYF.

This clonotype came up a few times. This chain joins TRBV7-2 and TRBJ2-7, with D tentatively TRBD2 (6 bases). The CDR3 extends over 14 amino acids. Trimming took off 1 base at V and 7 bases at J, with 14 bases between the two ends. The germline V gene has CDR1 SGHTA and CDR2 FQGNSA. CDR3 in amino acids: CASSLVDSAGEQYF. In DNA, the CDR3 is TGTGCCAGCAGCTTAGTTGACTCCGCGGGGGAGCAGTACTTC.

V is TRBV20-1 and J is TRBJ1-2, with 7 nucleotides matching TRBD1. Trimming cost V 5 bases and J 3 bases; bases outside gene matches: 6. This CDR3 is built from 13 residues. CDR1 is DFQATT, CDR2 SNEGSKA, per germline (reference sequence). DNA of the CDR3: TGCAGTGCTGTCCAGGGGGTCTACTATGGCTACACCTTC. Its translation: CSAVQGVYYGYTF.

This clonotype showed up just a few times. V and J are TRBV29-1 and TRBJ2-1; 9 positions agree with TRBD2. This CDR3 has 13 residues. V shed 3 bases and J 10 bases; nucleotides not matched to a gene: 7. The germline CDR1 and CDR2 sequences are SQVTM and ANQGSEA. The CDR3, as DNA: TGCAGCGTTGAGGCGGGAGGGCCAGAGGAGCAGTTCTTC. Its translation is CSVEAGGPEEQFF.

The V and J genes are TRBV5-6 and TRBJ2-5; no clear D gene. The CDR3 loop spans 14 amino acids. Trimming left V 4 bases short and J 5 bases short, with 15 bases between. The germline CDR1 and CDR2 sequences are SGHDT and YYEEEE. The CDR3 nucleotides are TGTGCCAGCAGCGAGGTACCCATCGGTGAGACCCAGTACTTC. This sequence encodes CASSEVPIGETQYF.

This clonotype was counted at least ten times. The genes are TRBV7-2 and TRBJ2-3; no clear D gene. There are 14 residues in the CDR3. The V gene's germline CDR1 is SGHTA and CDR2 FQGNSA. Trimming left V 5 bases short and J 1 base short, with 10 bases between. CDR3 DNA: TGTGCCAGCAGCCTGACCCGGGGCACAGATACGCAGTATTTT. Its protein product is CASSLTRGTDTQYF.

The table lists this clonotype with a few counts. The rearrangement uses TRBV2 and TRBJ2-5, with a tentative D call TRBD1 (6 bases). The J call may be wrong; the DNA end is better matched by TRBJ2-7. This CDR3 is 13 amino acids long. Germline lookup yields CDR1 SNHLY and CDR2 FYNNEI. The CDR3 here is CASRPGDSYEQYF. The CDR3 nucleotides read TGTGCCAGCAGACCAGGGGATTCCTACGAGCAGTACTTC.

This clonotype appeared once. The V gene is TRBV12-3 or TRBV12-4, the J gene TRBJ2-5; weak D call: TRBD2 (5 bases). The length of the CDR3 is 12 residues. With 8 bases removed from V and 6 bases from J, the gap between germline ends came to 13 bases. CDR3 in amino acids: CASSEGEKTQYF. CDR3 nucleotides: TGTGCCAGCTCCGAGGGTGAAAAGACCCAGTACTTC.

The V call is TRBV6-5, the J call TRBJ2-1; D unresolved. Germline-derived CDR1 and CDR2 are MNHEY and SVGAGI. There are 11 residues in the CDR3. Deletions cut 2 bases from V and 8 bases from J, with 4 bases between. The CDR3 sequence is CASSYRHEQFF. The CDR3 DNA sequence: TGTGCCAGCAGTTACCGCCATGAGCAGTTCTTC.

This clonotype showed up just a few times. In DNA, the CDR3 is TGTGCCAGCGGATCCAACTCCCGCGGCGGGAGGGAAAATGAGCAGTTCTTC. It encodes CASGSNSRGGRENEQFF. The J gene is TRBJ2-1, the V gene TRBV7-9, with TRBD2 matching over 9 bases. The CDR3 has 17 amino acids. Trimming removed 8 bases from V and 7 bases from J; junction bases left unmatched: 18. The germline gives CDR1 SEHNR, CDR2 FQNEAQ (reference sequence).

This clonotype was found a few times. The chain combines TRBV27 with TRBJ1-1; D gene ambiguous. CDR1 is MNHEY, CDR2 SMNVEV, per germline (reference sequence). The CDR3 length is 14 residues. Trimming left V 4 bases short and J 8 bases short, with 17 bases between. CDR3 protein: CASSSLLGSKEAFF. The CDR3 coding sequence is TGTGCCAGCAGTTCCCTTTTGGGTAGTAAGGAAGCTTTCTTT.

The chain joins TRBV6-5 to TRBJ2-2; D is possibly TRBD1 or TRBD2 (5 bases each). Deletions cut 2 bases from V and 1 base from J, with 11 bases between. The germline V gene encodes CDR1 MNHEY and CDR2 SVGAGI. This CDR3 region has 16 residues. CDR3 amino acids: CASSYGDGLNTGELFF. The CDR3 DNA sequence: TGTGCCAGCAGTTACGGGGACGGTTTGAACACCGGGGAGCTGTTTTTT.

This clonotype was seen a handful of times. V is TRBV5-1 and J is TRBJ2-6, with TRBD1 matching 7 bases. Per the germline V gene, CDR1 is SGHRS and CDR2 is YFSETQ. This CDR3 contains 13 residues. V trimming: 4 bases; J trimming: 12 bases; junction bases outside the gene matches: 7. The CDR3 DNA reads TGCGCCAGCAGCGTTGGACAGGAAGGCGTCCTGACTTTC. Encoded protein: CASSVGQEGVLTF.

This chain links TRBV11-2 with TRBJ2-3, with D perhaps matching TRBD2 (5 bases). The V gene's germline CDR1 is SGHAT and CDR2 FQNNGV. This CDR3 region has 13 residues. Trimming removed 3 bases from V and 7 bases from J, with 11 bases in between. The CDR3 coding sequence is TGTGCCAGCAGCTTGTGGACTGGAAATACGCAGTATTTT. Translating gives CASSLWTGNTQYF. Full variable domain (missing parts from reference TRBV11-2 and TRBJ2-3): EAGVAQSPRYKIIEKRQSVAFWCNPISGHATLYWYQQILGQGPKLLIQFQNNGVVDDSQLPKDRFSAERLKGVDSTLKIQPAKLEDSAVYLCASSLWTGNTQYFGPGTRLTVL.

V usage is TRBV20-1 and J usage is TRBJ2-7; maybe TRBD1 (6 bases). V was trimmed by 1 base and J by 3 bases, leaving 10 bases between them. The CDR3 is 13 amino acids. Germline V gives CDR1 DFQATT, CDR2 SNEGSKA (reference sequence). The CDR3 region is CSARVQGHYEQYF. The CDR3 DNA reads TGCAGTGCTAGAGTGCAGGGACACTACGAGCAGTACTTC.

The chain links TRBV5-1 to TRBJ2-1; TRBD2 agrees at 11 bases. Germline assignment: CDR1 SGHRS and CDR2 YFSETQ. The V and J ends lost 4 bases and 5 bases, in that order; junction bases with no gene match: 5. The length of the CDR3 is 15 residues. Written as DNA, the CDR3 is TGCGCCAGCAGCCCCGGGACTAGCGGAGACAATGAGCAGTTCTTC. This translates into CASSPGTSGDNEQFF.